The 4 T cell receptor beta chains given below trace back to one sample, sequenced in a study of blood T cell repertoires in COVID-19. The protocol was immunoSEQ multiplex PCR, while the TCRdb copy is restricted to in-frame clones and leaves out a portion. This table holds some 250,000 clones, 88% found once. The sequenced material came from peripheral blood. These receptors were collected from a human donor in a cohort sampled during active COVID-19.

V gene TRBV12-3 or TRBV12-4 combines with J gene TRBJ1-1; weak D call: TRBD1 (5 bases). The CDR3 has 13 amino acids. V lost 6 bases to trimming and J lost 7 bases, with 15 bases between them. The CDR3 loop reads CASSLQGWSEAFF. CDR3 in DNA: TGTGCCAGCAGCTTGCAGGGATGGAGTGAAGCTTTCTTT.

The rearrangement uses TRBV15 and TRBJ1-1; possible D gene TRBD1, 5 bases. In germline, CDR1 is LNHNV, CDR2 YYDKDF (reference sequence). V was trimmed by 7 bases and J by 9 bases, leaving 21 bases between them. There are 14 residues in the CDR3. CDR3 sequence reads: CATTAAGKSRQAFF. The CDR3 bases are TGTGCCACCACCGCCGCAGGGAAGTCGCGGCAAGCTTTCTTT.

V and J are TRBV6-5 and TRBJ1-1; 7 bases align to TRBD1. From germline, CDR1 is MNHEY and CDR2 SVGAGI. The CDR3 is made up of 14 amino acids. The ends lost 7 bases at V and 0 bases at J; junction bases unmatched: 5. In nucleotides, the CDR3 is TGTGCCAGCACTAGGGACAGACTGAACACTGAAGCTTTCTTT. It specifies CASTRDRLNTEAFF.

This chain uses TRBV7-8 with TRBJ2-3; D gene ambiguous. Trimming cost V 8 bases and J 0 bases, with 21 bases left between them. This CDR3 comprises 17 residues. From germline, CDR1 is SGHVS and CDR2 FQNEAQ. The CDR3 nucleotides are TGTGCCAGCTCTAGGCTGGCCCTCGCTGCTAGCACAGATACGCAGTATTTT. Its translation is CASSRLALAASTDTQYF.